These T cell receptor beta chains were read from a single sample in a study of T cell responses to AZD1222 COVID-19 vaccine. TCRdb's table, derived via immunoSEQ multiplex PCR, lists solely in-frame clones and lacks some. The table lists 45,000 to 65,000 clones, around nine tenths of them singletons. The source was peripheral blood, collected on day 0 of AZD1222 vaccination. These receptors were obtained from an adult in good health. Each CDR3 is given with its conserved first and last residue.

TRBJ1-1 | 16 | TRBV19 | CASSMNTGRRNTEAFF
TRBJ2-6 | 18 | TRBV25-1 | CASSLGGKGHSGANVLTF
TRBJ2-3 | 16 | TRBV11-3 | CASSLRLAGVSDTQYF
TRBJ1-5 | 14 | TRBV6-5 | CASKEYLGNQPQHF
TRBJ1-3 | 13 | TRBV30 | CAWSTGGGNTIYF
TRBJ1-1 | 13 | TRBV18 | CASSPGGNTEAFF
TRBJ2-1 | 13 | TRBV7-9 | CASSSTSGGKQFF
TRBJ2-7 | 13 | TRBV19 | CASSLGQPYEQYF
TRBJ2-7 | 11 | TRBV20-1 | CSARAGYEQYF
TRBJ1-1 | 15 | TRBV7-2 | CASSPRRTTSTEAFF
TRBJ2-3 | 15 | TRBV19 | CASRRLAGWGDTQYF
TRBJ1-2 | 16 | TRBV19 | CASSISPGTGIGGYTF
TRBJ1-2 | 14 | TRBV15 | CATSRGDGNYGYTF
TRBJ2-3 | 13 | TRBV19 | CASSTAFTDTQYF
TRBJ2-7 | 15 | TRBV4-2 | CASSQRLAESYEQYF
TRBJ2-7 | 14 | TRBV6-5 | CASKKGQVEYEQYF
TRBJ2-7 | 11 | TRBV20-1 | CSATGFSEQYF
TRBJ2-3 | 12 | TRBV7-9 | CASSPPRDTQYF
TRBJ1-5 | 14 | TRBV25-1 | CASRGTEPNQPQHF
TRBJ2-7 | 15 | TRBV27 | CASSPARGGPYEQYF
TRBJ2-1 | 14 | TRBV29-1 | CSVRLAGGPNEQFF
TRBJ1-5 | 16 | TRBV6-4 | CASSDVGPYSNQPQHF
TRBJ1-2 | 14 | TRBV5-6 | CASSPPDREYGYTF
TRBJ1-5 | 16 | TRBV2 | CASSGNGPRSNQPQHF
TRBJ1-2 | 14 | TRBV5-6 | CASSPDRVGYGYTF
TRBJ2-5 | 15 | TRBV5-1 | CASSLAVAGGETQYF
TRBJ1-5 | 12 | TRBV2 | CASTQGSQPQHF
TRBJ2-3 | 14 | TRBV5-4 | CASSPDSGRDTQYF
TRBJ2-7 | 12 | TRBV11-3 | CASSGRSYEQYF
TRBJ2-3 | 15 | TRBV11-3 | CASSLSSGQTDTQYF
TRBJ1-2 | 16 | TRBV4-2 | CASSQERRGTTYGYTF
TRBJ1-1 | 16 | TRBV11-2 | CASSFSSGQIGPEAFF
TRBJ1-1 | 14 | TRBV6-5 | CASSYSAMNTEAFF
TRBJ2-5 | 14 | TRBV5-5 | CASSLGTVQETQYF
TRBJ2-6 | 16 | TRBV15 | CATSREGGSGANVLTF
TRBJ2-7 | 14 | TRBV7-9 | CASSVGQASYEQYF
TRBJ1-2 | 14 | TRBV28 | CASRPPGGEYGYTF
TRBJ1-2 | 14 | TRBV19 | CASSIAGLDYGYTF
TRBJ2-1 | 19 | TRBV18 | CASSPQGMRALAPNNEQFF
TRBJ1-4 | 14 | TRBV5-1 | CASSSDSYNEKLFF
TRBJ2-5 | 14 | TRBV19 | CASSNTGTEETQYF
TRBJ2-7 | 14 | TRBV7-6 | CASSLVADLGEQYF
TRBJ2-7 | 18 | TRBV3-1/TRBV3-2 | CASSLGTSGLRPSYEQYF
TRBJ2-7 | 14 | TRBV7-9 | CASSRGTDLSEQYF
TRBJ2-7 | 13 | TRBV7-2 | CASGASGSYEQYF
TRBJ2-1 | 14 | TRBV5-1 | CASSLFTGGDEQFF
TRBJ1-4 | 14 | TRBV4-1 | CASSQVGEGEKLFF
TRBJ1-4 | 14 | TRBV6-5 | CASRGHATNEKLFF
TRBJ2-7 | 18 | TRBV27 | CASSLKVGLAGPTREQYF